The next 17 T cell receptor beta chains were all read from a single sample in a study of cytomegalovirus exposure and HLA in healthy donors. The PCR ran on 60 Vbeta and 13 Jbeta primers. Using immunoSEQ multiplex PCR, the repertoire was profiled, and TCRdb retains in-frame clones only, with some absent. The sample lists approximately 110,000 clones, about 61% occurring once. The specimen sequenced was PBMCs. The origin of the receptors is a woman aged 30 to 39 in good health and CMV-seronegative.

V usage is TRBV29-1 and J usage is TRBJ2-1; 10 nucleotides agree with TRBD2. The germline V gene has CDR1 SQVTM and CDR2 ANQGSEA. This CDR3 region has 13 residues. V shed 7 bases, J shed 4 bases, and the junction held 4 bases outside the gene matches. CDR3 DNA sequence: TGCAGCGCCGGGACTAGCGTGTACAATGAGCAGTTCTTC. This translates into CSAGTSVYNEQFF.

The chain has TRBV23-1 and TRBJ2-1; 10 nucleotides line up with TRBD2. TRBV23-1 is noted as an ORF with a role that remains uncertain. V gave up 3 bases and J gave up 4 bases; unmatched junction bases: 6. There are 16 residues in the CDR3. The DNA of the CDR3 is TGCGCCAGCAGTCACCCTAGCGGGAGAAAGTACAATGAGCAGTTCTTC. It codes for CASSHPSGRKYNEQFF.

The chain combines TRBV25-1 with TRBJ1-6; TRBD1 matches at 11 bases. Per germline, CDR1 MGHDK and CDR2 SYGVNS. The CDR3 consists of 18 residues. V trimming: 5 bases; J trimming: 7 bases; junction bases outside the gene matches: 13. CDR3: CASSQDRGPFIGNSPLHF. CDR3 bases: TGTGCCAGCAGTCAGGACAGGGGGCCATTTATCGGGAATTCACCCCTCCACTTT.

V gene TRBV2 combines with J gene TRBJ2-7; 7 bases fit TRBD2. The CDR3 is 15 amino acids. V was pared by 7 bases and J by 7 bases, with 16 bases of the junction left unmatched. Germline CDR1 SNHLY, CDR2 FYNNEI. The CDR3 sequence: CASTQPGLSRWEQYF. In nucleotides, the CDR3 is TGTGCCAGCACCCAACCGGGACTATCTAGGTGGGAGCAGTACTTC.

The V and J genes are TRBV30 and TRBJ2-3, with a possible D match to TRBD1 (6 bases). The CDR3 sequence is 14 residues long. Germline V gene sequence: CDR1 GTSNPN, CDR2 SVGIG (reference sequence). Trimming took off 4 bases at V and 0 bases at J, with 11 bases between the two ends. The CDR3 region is CAWTGHRSTDTQYF. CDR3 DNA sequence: TGTGCCTGGACGGGACATAGGAGCACAGATACGCAGTATTTT.

The CDR3 spells CASSNGLAGVYEQYF. The DNA for the CDR3 is TGTGCCAGCAGTAATGGACTAGCGGGAGTCTACGAGCAGTACTTC. The chain combines TRBV6-5 with TRBJ2-7; 13 bases align to TRBD2. The germline gives CDR1 MNHEY, CDR2 SVGAGI. V shed 5 bases, J shed 3 bases, and the junction held 4 bases outside the gene matches. The CDR3 sequence is 15 residues long.

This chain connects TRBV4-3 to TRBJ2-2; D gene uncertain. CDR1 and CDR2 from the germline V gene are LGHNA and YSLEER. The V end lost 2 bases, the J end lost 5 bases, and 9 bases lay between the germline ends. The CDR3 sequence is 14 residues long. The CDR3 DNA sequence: TGCGCCAGCAGCCAACAATCTAGGACCGGGGAGCTGTTTTTT. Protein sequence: CASSQQSRTGELFF.

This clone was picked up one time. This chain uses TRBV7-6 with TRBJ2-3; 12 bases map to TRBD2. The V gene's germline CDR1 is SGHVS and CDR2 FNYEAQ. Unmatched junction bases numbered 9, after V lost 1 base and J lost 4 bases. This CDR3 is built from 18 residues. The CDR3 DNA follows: TGTGCCAGCAGCTTAGGCTCTAGCGGGAGGGCCGGCGCAGATACGCAGTATTTT. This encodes CASSLGSSGRAGADTQYF.

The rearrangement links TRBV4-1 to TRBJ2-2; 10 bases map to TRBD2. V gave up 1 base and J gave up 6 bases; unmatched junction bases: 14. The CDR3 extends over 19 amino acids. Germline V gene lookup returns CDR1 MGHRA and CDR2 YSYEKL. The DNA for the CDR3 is TGCGCCAGCAGCCAAGTTTTAGCGGGAGGCCGTACGAGGGCCGGGGAGCTGTTTTTT. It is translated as CASSQVLAGGRTRAGELFF.

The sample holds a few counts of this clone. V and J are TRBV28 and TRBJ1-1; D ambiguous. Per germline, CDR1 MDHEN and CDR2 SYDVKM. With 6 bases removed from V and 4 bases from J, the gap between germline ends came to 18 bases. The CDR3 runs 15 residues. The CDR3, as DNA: TGTGCCAGCAGGGGTGAGGCGGGGTGGGGCACTGAAGCTTTCTTT. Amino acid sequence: CASRGEAGWGTEAFF. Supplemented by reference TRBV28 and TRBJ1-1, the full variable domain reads DVKVTQSSRYLVKRTGEKVFLECVQDMDHENMFWYRQDPGLGLRLIYFSYDVKMKEKGDIPEGYSVSREKKERFSLILESASTNQTSMYLCASRGEAGWGTEAFFGQGTRLTVV.

This CDR3 reads CASSSTKGLAGVGDTQYF. The CDR3 DNA follows: TGTGCCAGCAGCTCCACGAAAGGACTAGCGGGAGTTGGAGATACGCAGTATTTT. The V call is TRBV7-9, the J call TRBJ2-3; TRBD2 matches 13 bases. Germline CDR1 SEHNR, CDR2 FQNEAQ (reference sequence). There are 18 residues in the CDR3. The junction had 12 bases not matched to a gene; V was cut back by 4 bases and J by 5 bases.

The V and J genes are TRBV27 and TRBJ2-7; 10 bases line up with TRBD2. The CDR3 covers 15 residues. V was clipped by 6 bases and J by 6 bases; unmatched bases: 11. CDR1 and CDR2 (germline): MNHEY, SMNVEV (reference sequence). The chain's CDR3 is CASRRGASGRGEQYF. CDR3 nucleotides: TGTGCCAGCAGGAGGGGGGCTAGCGGGAGAGGCGAGCAGTACTTC.

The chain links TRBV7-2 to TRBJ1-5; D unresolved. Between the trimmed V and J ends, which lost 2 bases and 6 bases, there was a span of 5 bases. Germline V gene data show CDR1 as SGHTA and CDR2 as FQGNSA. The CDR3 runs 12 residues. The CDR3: CASSLYSQPQHF. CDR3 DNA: TGTGCCAGCAGCTTATATAGTCAGCCCCAGCATTTT.

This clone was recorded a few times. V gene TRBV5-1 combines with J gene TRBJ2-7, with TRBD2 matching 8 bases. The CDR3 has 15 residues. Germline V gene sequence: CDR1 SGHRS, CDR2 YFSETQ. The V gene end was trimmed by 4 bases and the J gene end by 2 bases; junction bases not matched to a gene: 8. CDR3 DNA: TGCGCCAGCAGCCTAAGAGGTAGCGGGACCTACGAGCAGTACTTC. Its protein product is CASSLRGSGTYEQYF.

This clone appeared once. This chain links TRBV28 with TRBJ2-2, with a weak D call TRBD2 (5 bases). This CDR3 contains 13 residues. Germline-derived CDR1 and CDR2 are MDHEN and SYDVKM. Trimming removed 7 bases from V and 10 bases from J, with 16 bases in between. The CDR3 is CASIQIRGLELFF. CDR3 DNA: TGTGCCAGCATTCAGATCCGGGGTCTGGAGCTGTTTTTT.

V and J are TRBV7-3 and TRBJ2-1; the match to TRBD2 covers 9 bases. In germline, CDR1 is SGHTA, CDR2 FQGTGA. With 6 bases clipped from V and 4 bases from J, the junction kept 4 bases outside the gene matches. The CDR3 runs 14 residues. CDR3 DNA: TGTGCCAGCAGTCTAGCGGGGAGGTACAATGAGCAGTTCTTC. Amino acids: CASSLAGRYNEQFF.

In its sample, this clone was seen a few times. CDR3 sequence reads: CASSLSGPETQYF. CDR3 bases: TGCGCCAGCAGCTTGTCAGGTCCGGAGACCCAGTACTTC. The chain recombines TRBV5-1 with TRBJ2-5; D is unresolved. V lost 1 base to trimming and J lost 5 bases, with 9 bases between them. The germline CDR1 and CDR2 sequences are SGHRS and YFSETQ. CDR3 length: 13 residues. Variable domain in full (rest from reference TRBV5-1 and TRBJ2-5): KAGVTQTPRYLIKTRGQQVTLSCSPISGHRSVSWYQQTPGQGLQFLFEYFSETQRNKGNFPGRFSGRQFSNSRSEMNVSTLELGDSALYLCASSLSGPETQYFGPGTRLLVL.